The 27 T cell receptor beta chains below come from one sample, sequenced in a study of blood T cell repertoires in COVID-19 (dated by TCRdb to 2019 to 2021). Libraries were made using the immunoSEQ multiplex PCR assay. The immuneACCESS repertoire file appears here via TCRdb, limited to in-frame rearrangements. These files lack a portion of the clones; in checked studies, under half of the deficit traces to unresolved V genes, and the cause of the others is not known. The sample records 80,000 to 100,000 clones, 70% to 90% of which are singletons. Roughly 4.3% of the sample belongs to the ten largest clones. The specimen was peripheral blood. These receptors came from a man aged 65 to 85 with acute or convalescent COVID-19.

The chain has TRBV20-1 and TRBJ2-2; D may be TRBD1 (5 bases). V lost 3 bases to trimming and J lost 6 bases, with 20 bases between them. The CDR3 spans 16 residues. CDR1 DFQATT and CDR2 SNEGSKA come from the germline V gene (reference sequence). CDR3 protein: CSASTLDPGKAGELFF. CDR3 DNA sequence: TGCAGTGCTAGTACGTTGGATCCAGGGAAGGCCGGGGAGCTGTTTTTT.

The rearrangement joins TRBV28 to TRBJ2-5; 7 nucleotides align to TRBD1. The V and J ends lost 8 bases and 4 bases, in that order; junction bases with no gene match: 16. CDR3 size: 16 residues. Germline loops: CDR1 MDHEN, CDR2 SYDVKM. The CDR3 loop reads CASRTQGEGIGETQYF. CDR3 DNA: TGTGCCAGCCGTACTCAGGGGGAAGGAATTGGAGAGACCCAGTACTTC.

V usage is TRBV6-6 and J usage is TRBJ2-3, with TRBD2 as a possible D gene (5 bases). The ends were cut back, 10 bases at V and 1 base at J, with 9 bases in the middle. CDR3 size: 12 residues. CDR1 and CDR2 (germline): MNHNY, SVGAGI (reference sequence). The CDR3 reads CATEGGTDTQYF. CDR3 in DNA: TGTGCCACCGAGGGAGGCACAGATACGCAGTATTTT.

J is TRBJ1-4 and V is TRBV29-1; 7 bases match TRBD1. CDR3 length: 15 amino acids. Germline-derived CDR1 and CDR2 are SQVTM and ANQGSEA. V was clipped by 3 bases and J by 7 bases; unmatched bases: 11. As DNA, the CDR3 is TGCAGCGTTGAGTTGACAGGGCCGGGTGGTGAAAAACTGTTTTTT. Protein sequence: CSVELTGPGGEKLFF.

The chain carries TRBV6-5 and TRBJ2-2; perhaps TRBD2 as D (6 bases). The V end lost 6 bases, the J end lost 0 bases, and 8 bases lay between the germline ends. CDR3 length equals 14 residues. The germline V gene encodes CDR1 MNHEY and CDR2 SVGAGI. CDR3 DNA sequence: TGTGCCAGCAGGCCTAGCGCGAACACCGGGGAGCTGTTTTTT. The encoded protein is CASRPSANTGELFF.

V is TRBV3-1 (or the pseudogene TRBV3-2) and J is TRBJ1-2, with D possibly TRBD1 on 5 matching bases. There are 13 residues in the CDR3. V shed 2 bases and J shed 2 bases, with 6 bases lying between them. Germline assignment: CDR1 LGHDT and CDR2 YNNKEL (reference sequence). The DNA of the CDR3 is TGTGCCAGCAGCCAACAGGGAAACTATGGCTACACCTTC. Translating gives CASSQQGNYGYTF.

CDR3 region: CASTRGEQGGDYTF. Written as DNA, the CDR3 is TGTGCCAGCACCAGGGGAGAACAGGGAGGGGACTACACCTTC. The chain links TRBV9 to TRBJ1-2; D may be TRBD1 (6 bases). Looked up from germline, CDR1 is SGDLS and CDR2 is YYNGEE. The germline V and J ends were trimmed by 6 bases and 10 bases, with 22 bases remaining between them. This CDR3 is 14 amino acids long.

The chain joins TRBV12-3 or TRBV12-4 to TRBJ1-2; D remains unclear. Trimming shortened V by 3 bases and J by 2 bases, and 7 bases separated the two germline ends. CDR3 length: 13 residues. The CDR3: CASSLGRNYGYTF. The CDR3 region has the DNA TGTGCCAGCAGTTTGGGCAGGAACTATGGCTACACCTTC.

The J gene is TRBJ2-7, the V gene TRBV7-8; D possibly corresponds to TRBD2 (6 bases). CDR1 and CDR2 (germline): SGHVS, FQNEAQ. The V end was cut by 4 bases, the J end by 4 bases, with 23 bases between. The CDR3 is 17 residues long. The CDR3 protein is CASSSGVHKSEPYEQYF. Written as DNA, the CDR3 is TGTGCCAGCAGCTCGGGGGTCCACAAATCAGAACCTTACGAGCAGTACTTC.

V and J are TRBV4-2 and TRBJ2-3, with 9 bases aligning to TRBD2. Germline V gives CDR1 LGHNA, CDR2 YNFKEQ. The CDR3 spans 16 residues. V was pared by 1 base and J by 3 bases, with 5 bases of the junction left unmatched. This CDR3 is CASSQVRGGTTDTQYF. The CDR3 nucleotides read TGTGCCAGCAGCCAAGTGCGGGGGGGGACGACAGATACGCAGTATTTT.

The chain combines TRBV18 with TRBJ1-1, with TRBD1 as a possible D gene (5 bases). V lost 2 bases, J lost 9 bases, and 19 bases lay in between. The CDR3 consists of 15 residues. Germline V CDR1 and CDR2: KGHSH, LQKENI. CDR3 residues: CASSPRLQGGSQAFF. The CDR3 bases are TGTGCCAGCTCACCAAGGCTTCAGGGTGGTTCACAAGCTTTCTTT.

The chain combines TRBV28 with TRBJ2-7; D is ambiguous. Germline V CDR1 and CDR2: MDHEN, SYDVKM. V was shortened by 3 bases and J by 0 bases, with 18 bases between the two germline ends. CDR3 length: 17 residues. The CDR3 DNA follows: TGTGCCAGCAGTTTGCATAGCCTGTTGGAAAGCTCCTACGAGCAGTACTTC. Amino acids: CASSLHSLLESSYEQYF. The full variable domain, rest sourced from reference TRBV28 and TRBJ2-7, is DVKVTQSSRYLVKRTGEKVFLECVQDMDHENMFWYRQDPGLGLRLIYFSYDVKMKEKGDIPEGYSVSREKKERFSLILESASTNQTSMYLCASSLHSLLESSYEQYFGPGTRLTVT.

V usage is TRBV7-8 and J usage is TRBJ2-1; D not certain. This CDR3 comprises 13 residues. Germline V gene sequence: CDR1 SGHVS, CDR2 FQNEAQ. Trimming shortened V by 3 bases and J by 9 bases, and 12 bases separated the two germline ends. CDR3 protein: CASSLAVQAEQFF. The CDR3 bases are TGTGCCAGCAGCTTGGCAGTTCAGGCTGAGCAGTTCTTC.

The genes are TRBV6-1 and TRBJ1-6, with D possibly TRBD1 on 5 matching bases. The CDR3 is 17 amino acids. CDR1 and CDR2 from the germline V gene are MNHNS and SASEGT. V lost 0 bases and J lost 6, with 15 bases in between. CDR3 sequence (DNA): TGTGCCAGCAGTGAAGCGCTTTCCGGAGGGGCTAATTCACCCCTCCACTTT. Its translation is CASSEALSGGANSPLHF.

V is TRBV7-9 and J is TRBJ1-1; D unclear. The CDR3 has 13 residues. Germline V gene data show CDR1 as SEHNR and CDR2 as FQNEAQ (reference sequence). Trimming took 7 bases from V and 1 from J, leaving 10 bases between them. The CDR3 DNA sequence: TGTGCCAGCATTATACAGCCGAACACTGAAGCTTTCTTT. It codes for CASIIQPNTEAFF.

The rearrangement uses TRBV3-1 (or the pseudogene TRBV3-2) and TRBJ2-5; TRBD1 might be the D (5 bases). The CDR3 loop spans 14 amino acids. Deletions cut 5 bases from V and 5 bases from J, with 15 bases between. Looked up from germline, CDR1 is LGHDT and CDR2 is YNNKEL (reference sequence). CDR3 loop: CASSSTDPLETQYF. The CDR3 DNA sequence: TGTGCCAGCAGCTCGACAGACCCCCTGGAGACCCAGTACTTC.

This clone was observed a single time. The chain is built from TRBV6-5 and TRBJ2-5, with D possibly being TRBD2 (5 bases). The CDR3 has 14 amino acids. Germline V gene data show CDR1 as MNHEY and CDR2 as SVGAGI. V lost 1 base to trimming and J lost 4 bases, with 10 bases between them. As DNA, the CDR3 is TGTGCCAGCAGTTACTTCGGGGAAGGAGAGACCCAGTACTTC. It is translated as CASSYFGEGETQYF.

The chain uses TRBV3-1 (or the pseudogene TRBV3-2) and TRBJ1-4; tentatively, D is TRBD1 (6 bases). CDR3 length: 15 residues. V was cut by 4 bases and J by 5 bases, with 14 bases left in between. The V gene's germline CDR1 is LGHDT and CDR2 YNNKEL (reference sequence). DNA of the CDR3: TGTGCCAGCAGCCCGTACAGGGAATTAAATGAAAAACTGTTTTTT. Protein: CASSPYRELNEKLFF.

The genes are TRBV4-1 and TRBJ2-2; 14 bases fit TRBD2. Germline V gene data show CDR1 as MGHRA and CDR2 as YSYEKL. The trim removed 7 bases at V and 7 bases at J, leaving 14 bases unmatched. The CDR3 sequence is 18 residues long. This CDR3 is CASTGTSGGPTVSGELFF. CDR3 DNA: TGCGCCAGCACTGGGACTAGCGGGGGTCCCACGGTCAGCGGGGAGCTGTTTTTT.

The CDR3 protein is CATSSLRGVGTEAFF. The CDR3 coding sequence is TGTGCCACCAGCAGCCTCAGGGGGGTCGGCACTGAAGCTTTCTTT. The rearrangement joins TRBV15 to TRBJ1-1; 7 nucleotides agree with TRBD1. This CDR3 is 15 amino acids long. Germline CDR1 is LNHNV and CDR2 is YYDKDF (reference sequence). The V segment lost 3 bases and the J segment 4 bases; nucleotides outside the gene matches: 8.

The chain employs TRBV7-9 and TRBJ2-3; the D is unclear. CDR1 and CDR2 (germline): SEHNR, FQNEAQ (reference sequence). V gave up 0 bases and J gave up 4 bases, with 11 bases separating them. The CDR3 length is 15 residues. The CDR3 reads CASSLALGLSDTQYF. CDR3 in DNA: TGTGCCAGCAGCTTAGCCCTGGGCCTTTCAGATACGCAGTATTTT. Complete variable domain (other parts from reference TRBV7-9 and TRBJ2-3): DTGVSQNPRHKITKRGQNVTFRCDPISEHNRLYWYRQTLGQGPEFLTYFQNEAQLEKSRLLSDRFSAERPKGSFSTLEIQRTEQGDSAMYLCASSLALGLSDTQYFGPGTRLTVL.

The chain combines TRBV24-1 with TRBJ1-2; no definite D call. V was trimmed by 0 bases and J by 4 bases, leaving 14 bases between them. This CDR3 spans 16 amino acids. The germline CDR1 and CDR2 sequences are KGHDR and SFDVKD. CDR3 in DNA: TGTGCCACCAGTGATTTGCCCGGGGTAAGTTGCTATGGCTACACCTTC. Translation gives CATSDLPGVSCYGYTF.

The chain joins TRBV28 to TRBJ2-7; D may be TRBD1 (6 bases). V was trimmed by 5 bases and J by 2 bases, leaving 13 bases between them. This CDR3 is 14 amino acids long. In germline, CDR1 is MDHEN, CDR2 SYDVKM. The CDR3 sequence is CASSPPGHPYEQYV. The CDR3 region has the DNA TGTGCCAGCAGTCCACCGGGACACCCCTACGAGCAGTACGTC.

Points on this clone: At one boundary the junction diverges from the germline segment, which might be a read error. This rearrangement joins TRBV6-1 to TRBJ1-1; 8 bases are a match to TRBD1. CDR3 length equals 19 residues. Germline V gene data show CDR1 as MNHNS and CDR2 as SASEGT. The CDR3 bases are TGTGCCAGCAGTGACCGGGCAGATCCGGACAGGGTTTTGAAGACTGAAGCTTTCTTT. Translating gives CASSDRADPDRVLKTEAFF.

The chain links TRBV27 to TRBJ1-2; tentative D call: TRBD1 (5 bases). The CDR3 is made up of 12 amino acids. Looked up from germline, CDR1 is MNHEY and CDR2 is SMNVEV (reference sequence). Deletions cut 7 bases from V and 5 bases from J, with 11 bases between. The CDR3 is CASTGPGYGYTF. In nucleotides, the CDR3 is TGTGCCAGCACCGGGCCAGGGTATGGCTACACCTTC.

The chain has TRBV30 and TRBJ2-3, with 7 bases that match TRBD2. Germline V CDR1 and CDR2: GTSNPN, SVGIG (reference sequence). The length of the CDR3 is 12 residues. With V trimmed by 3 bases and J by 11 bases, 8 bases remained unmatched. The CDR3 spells CAWSETSGGQYF. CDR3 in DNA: TGTGCCTGGAGCGAGACGTCGGGAGGGCAGTATTTT.

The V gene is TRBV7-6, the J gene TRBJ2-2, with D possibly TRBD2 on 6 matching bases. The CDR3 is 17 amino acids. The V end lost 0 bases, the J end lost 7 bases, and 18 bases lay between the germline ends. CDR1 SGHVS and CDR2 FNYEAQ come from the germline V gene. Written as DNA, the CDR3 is TGTGCCAGCAGCTTAGCGCCAGCAGGAGGGTCCGGCGGGGAGCTGTTTTTT. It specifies CASSLAPAGGSGGELFF.